Listed below are T cell receptor beta chains from one sample, sequenced in a study of tumor-infiltrating lymphocytes in oesophageal squamous cell carcinoma. TCRdb re-called the PCR reads through MiXCR, storing one row per CDR3 protein. The profile covers over 12,000 distinct CDR3 sequences, with 46% appearing a single time and 40% to 50% taken by the ten largest. The sequenced sample consisted of blood. These receptor sequences come from a male donor with esophageal squamous cell carcinoma. Both conserved end residues are part of each CDR3. The D gene is left open where the match is weak. Expanded clones get a size class; other rows say once, few or many, or leave the size out.

TRBJ2-4 | NA | NA | TRBV7-3 | CASSISNRPRDPVLRF | NA
TRBJ2-3 | NA | TRBD2 | TRBV5-1 | CASSLGLAGGTDTQYF | TGCGCCAGCAGCTTGGGACTAGCGGGAGGCACAGATACGCAGTATTTT
TRBJ2-5 | once | TRBD1 | TRBV10-2 | CASRDPGQQETQYF | TGCGCCAGCAGGGACCCGGGACAGCAAGAGACCCAGTACTTC
TRBJ1-4 | few | TRBD1 | TRBV5-6 | CASSWDSGEKLFF | TGTGCCAGCAGCTGGGACAGTGGCGAAAAACTGTTTTTT
TRBJ1-6 | many | NA | TRBV12-3/TRBV12-4 | CASTVYGSSYNSPLHF | TGTGCCAGCACCGTATATGGCAGTAGCTATAATTCACCCCTCCACTTC
TRBJ1-2 | NA | NA | TRBV14 | CASSQVGRDYGYTF | TGTGCCAGCAGCCAAGTCGGGCGCGACTATGGCTACACCTTC
TRBJ2-7 | NA | NA | TRBV12-2 | CASRFRWGGGHEQYF | TGTGCAAGTCGCTTCCGATGGGGGGGGGGACACGAGCAGTACTTC
TRBJ2-5 | NA | NA | TRBV11-3 | CASSLTVIQETQYF | TGTGCCAGCAGCTTGACAGTAATCCAAGAGACCCAGTACTTC
TRBJ2-5 | few | NA | TRBV28 | CASKGSAETQYF | TGTGCCAGCAAGGGGAGCGCGGAGACCCAGTACTTC
TRBJ2-3 | NA | NA | TRBV5-5 | CASTVTTSTDTQYF | TGTGCCAGCACCGTTACTACTAGCACAGATACGCAGTATTTT
TRBJ2-1 | NA | TRBD2 | TRBV20-1 | CSAYAGGRYGEQFF | TGCAGTGCTTATGCGGGAGGGCGTTACGGTGAGCAGTTCTTC
TRBJ2-2 | NA | TRBD2 | TRBV7-3 | CASSLRALESGSSTGELFF | TGTGCCAGCAGCTTAAGGGCCCTTGAAAGCGGGAGCAGCACCGGGGAGCTGTTTTTT
TRBJ2-7 | many | NA | TRBV24-1 | CATSDWANYEQYF | TGTGCCACCAGTGACTGGGCCAACTATGAGCAGTACTTC
TRBJ2-3 | NA | NA | TRBV7-3 | CASSLTTGADTQYF | TGTGCCAGCAGCTTAACCACGGGAGCAGATACGCAGTATTTT
TRBJ2-7 | few | NA | TRBV20-1 | CSARTPWASYNEQYF | TGCAGTGCTAGAACCCCCTGGGCTTCCTACAATGAGCAGTACTTC
TRBJ2-2 | many | TRBD1 | TRBV7-9 | CASSNRGRGTGELFF | TGTGCCAGCAGCAACAGGGGGCGAGGCACCGGGGAGCTGTTTTTT
TRBJ1-3 | many | TRBD1 | TRBV28 | CASSQTGFGVRDSRFSGNTIYF | TGTGCCAGCAGTCAAACGGGTTTTGGGGTACGGGACAGCAGATTCTCTGGAAACACCATATATTTT
TRBJ1-4 | NA | NA | TRBV27 | CASRRAATNEKLFF | TGTGCCAGCAGACGGGCTGCAACTAATGAAAAACTGTTTTTT
TRBJ2-3 | medium-sized | TRBD2 | TRBV27 | CASSLSSGRAGADTQYF | TGTGCCAGCAGTTTGTCTAGCGGGAGGGCGGGAGCAGATACGCAGTATTTT
TRBJ2-1 | NA | TRBD1 | TRBV7-2 | CASRPGTGADEQFF | TGTGCCAGCAGACCCGGGACAGGGGCCGATGAGCAGTTCTTC
TRBJ2-1 | medium-sized | TRBD2 | TRBV7-9 | CASSSEGTILYNEQFF | TGTGCCAGCAGCTCCGAGGGGACTATCCTCTACAATGAGCAGTTCTTC
TRBJ1-1 | many | TRBD1 | TRBV10-3 | CATTGIGNTEAFF | TGTGCCACGACAGGGATAGGGAACACTGAAGCTTTCTTT
TRBJ2-7 | once | TRBD1 | TRBV13 | CASSSPDRVFGFDYEQYF | TGTGCCAGCAGCTCACCGGACAGGGTATTCGGTTTTGACTACGAGCAGTACTTC
TRBJ2-2 | many | TRBD1 | TRBV10-1 | CASSAGTGRGTGELFF | TGCGCCAGCAGTGCCGGGACAGGGAGGGGGACCGGGGAGCTGTTTTTT
TRBJ2-5 | NA | TRBD2 | TRBV7-2 | CASSLGTSGTLQETQYF | TGTGCCAGCAGCCTTGGGACTAGCGGGACCTTACAAGAGACCCAGTACTTC
TRBJ1-6 | NA | TRBD1 | TRBV12-3/TRBV12-4 | CASSPGDRYNSPLHF | TGTGCCAGCAGTCCCGGGGACAGGTATAATTCACCCCTCCACTTT
TRBJ2-3 | NA | TRBD1 | TRBV12-3/TRBV12-4 | CASSLMTGGGWGEQFF | TGTGCCAGCAGTCTAATGACAGGGGGCGGTTGGGGCGAGCAGTTCTTT
TRBJ2-7 | few | NA | TRBV5-1 | CASSLVPGPYNEQYF | TGCGCCAGCAGCTTAGTCCCGGGACCATACAATGAGCAGTACTTC
TRBJ1-2 | many | NA | TRBV5-1 | CASSRGTDYGYTF | TGCGCCAGCAGCAGAGGGACGGATTATGGCTACACCTTC
TRBJ2-7 | many | TRBD1 | TRBV28 | CASTDFGTGGDYEQYF | TGTGCCAGCACTGATTTCGGGACAGGGGGTGACTACGAGCAGTACTTC
TRBJ2-4 | NA | TRBD1 | TRBV6-1 | CASSLGQGFRSPLHF | TGTGCCAGCAGCTTGGGACAGGGTTTTCGTTCACCCCTCCACTTC
TRBJ2-5 | medium-sized | NA | TRBV7-9 | CASSLGVASETQYF | TGTGCCAGCAGCTTAGGTGTAGCGTCAGAGACCCAGTACTTC
TRBJ2-7 | few | TRBD2 | TRBV18 | CASSPGLGHEQYF | TGTGCCAGCTCACCAGGACTAGGCCACGAGCAGTACTTC
TRBJ2-1 | few | NA | TRBV11-2 | CASRGHVGALGEQFF | TGTGCCAGCAGGGGACACGTGGGGGCCTTAGGGGAGCAGTTCTTC
TRBJ1-4 | NA | NA | TRBV18 | CASSPDRQRGTNEKLFF | TGTGCCAGCTCACCGGACAGACAACGGGGAACTAATGAAAAACTGTTTTTT
TRBJ2-7 | many | NA | TRBV7-9 | CASTLDGEDEQYF | TGTGCCAGCACCTTGGACGGGGAGGACGAGCAGTACTTC
TRBJ2-7 | once | TRBD2 | TRBV12-3/TRBV12-4 | CASSFGPTSGTYEQYF | TGTGCCAGCAGTTTCGGTCCGACTAGCGGAACCTACGAGCAGTACTTC
TRBJ1-1 | many | TRBD1 | TRBV28 | CASSLSATGYYTEAFF | TGTGCCAGCAGTTTATCTGCGACAGGGTATTACACTGAAGCTTTCTTT
TRBJ1-4 | many | TRBD1 | TRBV11-2 | CASSLDDRVEEKLFF | TGTGCCAGCAGCTTAGATGACAGGGTGGAAGAAAAACTGTTTTTT
TRBJ2-7 | many | TRBD1 | TRBV27 | CASSIQGAKDNEQYF | TGTGCCAGCAGTATCCAGGGGGCTAAGGACAATGAGCAGTACTTC